The 6 T cell receptor beta chains listed next were all sequenced from one sample in a study of blood T cell repertoires in COVID-19. Sequenced by immunoSEQ multiplex PCR; TCRdb stores in-frame clones only, minus some. Of about 480,000 clones in the sample, 70% to 90% are singletons; the top ten hold roughly 8.3%. The sample comprised peripheral blood. Source of these receptors: a woman aged 50 to 60 with COVID-19, enrolled during active disease.

This clone was seen only a few times. As DNA, the CDR3 is TGTGCCAGCAGCTTAGGGCGCATGGATGGCTACACCTTC. It is translated as CASSLGRMDGYTF. This sequence joins TRBV13 and TRBJ1-2; D is ambiguous. Trimming took off 0 bases at V and 6 bases at J, with 8 bases between the two ends. CDR1 is PRHDT, CDR2 FYEKMQ, per germline (reference sequence). The CDR3 sequence is 13 residues long.

This clone was picked up one time. The chain couples TRBV3-1 (or the pseudogene TRBV3-2) to TRBJ2-1; TRBD2 matches at 11 bases. Losses at the gene ends were 3 bases for V and 16 bases for J; bases not matched to a gene: 8. This CDR3 comprises 13 residues. Per germline, CDR1 LGHDT and CDR2 YNNKEL (reference sequence). In nucleotides, the CDR3 is TGTGCCAGCAGCCAGGGTAGCGGGGGGGAAACTTTCTTC. Translating it yields CASSQGSGGETFF.

This chain uses TRBV7-2 with TRBJ1-2; tentatively, D is TRBD1 (5 bases). This CDR3 has 13 amino acids. Germline V CDR1 and CDR2: SGHTA, FQGNSA. The germline V and J ends were trimmed by 5 bases and 8 bases, with 15 bases remaining between them. The CDR3 sequence is CASSRIQVRGYTF. The CDR3 region has the DNA TGTGCCAGCAGCAGGATACAGGTTAGAGGCTACACCTTC.

V is TRBV28 and J is TRBJ2-2; a weak D match, TRBD1 (7 bases). Between the trimmed V and J ends, which lost 3 bases and 5 bases, there was a span of 19 bases. CDR3 size: 17 residues. Per the germline V gene, CDR1 is MDHEN and CDR2 is SYDVKM. Here the CDR3 reads CASSLPVRQGGTGELFF. CDR3 bases: TGTGCCAGCAGTTTGCCCGTTCGACAGGGAGGAACCGGGGAGCTGTTTTTT.

The chain uses TRBV28 and TRBJ1-2, with 8 bases lining up with TRBD1. The germline CDR1 and CDR2 sequences are MDHEN and SYDVKM. V lost 3 bases, J lost 3 bases, and 9 bases stayed unmatched. The CDR3 covers 16 residues. Here the CDR3 DNA reads TGTGCCAGCAGTTTCCGGGCAGGGGGCGTCGACTATGGCTACACCTTC. It codes for CASSFRAGGVDYGYTF.

The genes are TRBV5-1 and TRBJ1-1; 8 bases fit TRBD1. Germline V gene data show CDR1 as SGHRS and CDR2 as YFSETQ. The V and J ends lost 4 bases and 1 base, in that order; junction bases with no gene match: 6. The CDR3 runs 15 residues. The chain's CDR3 is CASSGRGQENTEAFF. The CDR3 DNA reads as TGCGCCAGCAGCGGAAGGGGACAGGAGAACACTGAAGCTTTCTTT. Full variable domain (outside the CDR3, taken from reference TRBV5-1 and TRBJ1-1): KAGVTQTPRYLIKTRGQQVTLSCSPISGHRSVSWYQQTPGQGLQFLFEYFSETQRNKGNFPGRFSGRQFSNSRSEMNVSTLELGDSALYLCASSGRGQENTEAFFGQGTRLTVV.